These T cell receptor beta chains were read from a single sample in a study of blood T cell repertoires in COVID-19. Using immunoSEQ multiplex PCR, the repertoire was profiled, and TCRdb retains in-frame clones only, with some absent. The profile shows roughly 500,000 clones, 88% of them singletons. The sequenced sample was PBMCs or T cells enriched from blood (not recorded which). These receptors were taken from a woman in her thirties or forties who had recovered from COVID-19. The CDR3 runs from the conserved cysteine through the conserved F or W. The order of the fields is V gene, D gene, clone size, J gene, CDR3 protein, CDR3 DNA. A D gene is named only where the DNA matches it firmly. Expanded clones are given a class, and other clones once, few, many or no size at all.

V: TRBV27
D: TRBD2
size: .
J: TRBJ2-7
CDR3: CASSSLAGAPYEQYF
DNA: TGTGCCAGCAGTTCCCTAGCGGGAGCCCCCTACGAGCAGTACTTC

V: TRBV13
D: .
size: .
J: TRBJ1-1
CDR3: CASSLGPGLNTEAFF
DNA: TGTGCCAGCAGCTTAGGGCCCGGTCTCAACACTGAAGCTTTCTTT

V: TRBV15
D: TRBD1
size: .
J: TRBJ1-2
CDR3: CATSRDLEWQGDYGYTF
DNA: TGTGCCACCAGCAGAGATCTAGAGTGGCAGGGGGACTATGGCTACACCTTC

V: TRBV13
D: TRBD2
size: .
J: TRBJ2-7
CDR3: CASSRPGLAGFFSGSDEQYF
DNA: TGTGCCAGCAGCCGCCCGGGACTAGCGGGATTTTTTAGTGGTTCAGACGAGCAGTACTTC

V: TRBV9
D: .
size: .
J: TRBJ1-1
CDR3: CASSVGGRSSNTEAFF
DNA: TGTGCCAGCAGCGTAGGGGGGAGGAGTTCGAACACTGAAGCTTTCTTT

V: TRBV9
D: .
size: .
J: TRBJ1-4
CDR3: CASSVDGFSEKLFF
DNA: TGTGCCAGCAGCGTAGACGGGTTTAGTGAAAAACTGTTTTTT

V: TRBV7-2
D: .
size: .
J: TRBJ2-3
CDR3: CASSLSRWETDTQYF
DNA: TGTGCCAGCAGCTTGAGCAGGTGGGAGACAGATACGCAGTATTTT

V: TRBV19
D: TRBD2
size: .
J: TRBJ2-2
CDR3: CASSTTGTRGTGELFF
DNA: TGTGCCAGTAGCACGACCGGGACTAGGGGGACCGGGGAGCTGTTTTTT

V: TRBV9
D: TRBD1
size: .
J: TRBJ2-7
CDR3: CASSHGQGSEQYF
DNA: TGTGCCAGCAGCCATGGACAGGGGAGCGAGCAGTACTTC

V: TRBV10-1
D: .
size: .
J: TRBJ1-3
CDR3: CASSGGSGNTIYF
DNA: TGCGCCAGCAGCGGAGGATCTGGAAACACCATATATTTT

V: TRBV28
D: TRBD1
size: .
J: TRBJ2-1
CDR3: CASSLWSGGSYNEQFF
DNA: TGTGCCAGCAGTTTATGGTCAGGGGGCTCCTACAATGAGCAGTTCTTC

V: TRBV7-2
D: .
size: once
J: TRBJ1-4
CDR3: CASSFPTGGATNEKLFF
DNA: TGTGCCAGCAGCTTTCCTACAGGTGGAGCAACTAATGAAAAACTGTTTTTT

V: TRBV4-3
D: TRBD2
size: few
J: TRBJ2-1
CDR3: CASSQAPTGGPYNEQFF
DNA: TGCGCCAGCAGCCAAGCCCCCACGGGGGGGCCCTACAATGAGCAGTTCTTC

V: TRBV29-1
D: TRBD2
size: .
J: TRBJ2-5
CDR3: CSVAGGDETQYF
DNA: TGCAGCGTTGCCGGGGGGGACGAGACCCAGTACTTC

V: TRBV14
D: .
size: .
J: TRBJ1-1
CDR3: CASSLGWNTEAFF
DNA: TGTGCCAGCAGCCTCGGGTGGAACACTGAAGCTTTCTTT

V: TRBV2
D: .
size: once
J: TRBJ2-1
CDR3: CASRGQGSRSYNEQFF
DNA: TGTGCCAGCAGGGGGCAGGGTAGTAGGTCCTACAATGAGCAGTTCTTC

V: TRBV7-2
D: TRBD2
size: .
J: TRBJ2-7
CDR3: CASSLDSNPLAGSFGEQYF
DNA: TGTGCCAGCAGCTTAGATTCCAACCCCCTAGCGGGGTCTTTCGGCGAGCAGTACTTC

V: TRBV4-3
D: .
size: .
J: TRBJ2-1
CDR3: CASSQVTSSYNEQFF
DNA: TGCGCCAGCAGCCAAGTAACTAGCTCCTACAATGAGCAGTTCTTC

V: TRBV30
D: .
size: .
J: TRBJ2-2
CDR3: CAWSPTGTGELFF
DNA: TGTGCCTGGAGTCCTACGGGTACCGGGGAGCTGTTTTTT

V: TRBV29-1
D: TRBD1
size: .
J: TRBJ1-2
CDR3: CSVGTGDYGYTF
DNA: TGCAGCGTAGGGACAGGGGACTATGGCTACACCTTC

V: TRBV6-2/TRBV6-3
D: TRBD2
size: few
J: TRBJ2-5
CDR3: CASSDPRTSGRHETQYF
DNA: TGTGCCAGCAGTGACCCCCGGACTAGCGGGAGGCACGAGACCCAGTACTTC

V: TRBV2
D: .
size: .
J: TRBJ1-1
CDR3: CATRMEDLTEAFF
DNA: TGTGCCACCCGAATGGAGGATTTGACTGAAGCTTTCTTT

V: TRBV28
D: TRBD1
size: .
J: TRBJ2-6
CDR3: CASSSETGAGANVLTF
DNA: TGTGCCAGCAGTTCCGAGACAGGGGCTGGGGCCAACGTCCTGACTTTC

V: TRBV3-1/TRBV3-2
D: .
size: .
J: TRBJ2-7
CDR3: CASSLRYEQYF
DNA: TGTGCCAGCAGCCTCCGTTACGAGCAGTACTTC

V: TRBV6-5
D: .
size: .
J: TRBJ1-2
CDR3: CASSPRVSSDGYTF
DNA: TGTGCCAGCAGTCCCAGGGTTTCGTCGGATGGCTACACCTTC

V: TRBV6-1
D: .
size: .
J: TRBJ1-2
CDR3: CASSETEPLGGYTF
DNA: TGTGCCAGCAGTGAAACAGAGCCGCTCGGTGGCTACACCTTC

V: TRBV24-1
D: .
size: .
J: TRBJ1-1
CDR3: CATSAFAFF
DNA: TGTGCCACCAGTGCATTTGCTTTCTTT

V: TRBV13
D: TRBD2
size: .
J: TRBJ2-1
CDR3: CASSLPSGKTEQFF
DNA: TGTGCCAGCAGCTTACCTAGCGGGAAAACTGAGCAGTTCTTC

V: TRBV12-3/TRBV12-4
D: .
size: .
J: TRBJ2-1
CDR3: CASEGLDNEQFF
DNA: TGTGCCAGCGAGGGTCTTGACAATGAGCAGTTCTTC

V: TRBV6-5
D: TRBD1
size: few
J: TRBJ1-1
CDR3: CASPGQGMGTEAFF
DNA: TGTGCCAGCCCCGGACAGGGGATGGGCACTGAAGCTTTCTTT

V: TRBV6-5
D: TRBD1
size: .
J: TRBJ2-2
CDR3: CASDRGNTGELFF
DNA: TGTGCCAGCGACAGGGGGAACACCGGGGAGCTGTTTTTT

V: TRBV19
D: .
size: many
J: TRBJ2-1
CDR3: CASRPRDLGDEQFF
DNA: TGTGCCAGTAGGCCGAGGGATCTTGGGGATGAGCAGTTCTTC

V: TRBV27
D: .
size: .
J: TRBJ1-6
CDR3: CASSLIGGYNSPLHF
DNA: TGTGCCAGCAGTTTAATAGGGGGCTATAATTCACCCCTCCACTTT